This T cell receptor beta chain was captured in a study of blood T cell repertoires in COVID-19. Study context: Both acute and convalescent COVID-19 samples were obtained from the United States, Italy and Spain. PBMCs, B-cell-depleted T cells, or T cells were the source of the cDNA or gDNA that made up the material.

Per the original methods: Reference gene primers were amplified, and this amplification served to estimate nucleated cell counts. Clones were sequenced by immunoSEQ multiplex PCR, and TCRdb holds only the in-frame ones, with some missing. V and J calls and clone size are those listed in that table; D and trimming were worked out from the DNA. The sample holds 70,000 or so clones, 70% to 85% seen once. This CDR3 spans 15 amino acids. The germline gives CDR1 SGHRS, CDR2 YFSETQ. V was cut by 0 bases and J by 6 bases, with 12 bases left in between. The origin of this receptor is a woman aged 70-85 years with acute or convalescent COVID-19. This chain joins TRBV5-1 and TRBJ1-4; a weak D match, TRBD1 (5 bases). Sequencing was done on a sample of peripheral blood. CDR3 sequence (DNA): TGCGCCAGCAGCTTGGAGGGGCGTGACTATGAAAAACTGTTTTTT. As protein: CASSLEGRDYEKLFF.